This T cell receptor (beta chain) was identified in a study of identical twins. Findings and limits, study-wide: Models underestimated TCR alpha sharing (out-of-frame) in monozygotic twins.

The CDR3 loop spans 12 amino acids. Trimming at V came to 2 bases and at J to 8 bases, leaving 3 bases not matched to a gene. The germline CDR1 and CDR2 sequences are DFQATT and SNEGSKA (reference sequence). Details on this clonotype: Its specificity is not known.

TCRdb itself ran the 5' RACE reads through MiXCR, one entry per CDR3 protein. The data contain 1.5 million to 2 million distinct CDR3 sequences, 32% of them singletons. All of the donors were Caucasians in good health. The receptor comes from a newborn girl in good health. The V gene is TRBV20-1, the J gene TRBJ1-1; 9 nucleotides line up with TRBD1. The sample taken for sequencing was cord blood. The CDR3 protein is CSARPGQGEAFF. In DNA, the CDR3 is TGCAGTGCTAGACCGGGACAGGGCGAAGCTTTCTTT.